This record covers a single T cell receptor beta chain. Its specificity is not known. The sample belongs to a study of vaccination effects on CD4 cells after COVID-19. Study-wide background: Post-vaccine samples followed the second dose by a median of 72 days. Study outcomes and limitations: After vaccination, at late timepoints, clones induced by infection and by vaccine contracted markedly.

This CDR3 comprises 13 residues. The V end lost 1 base, the J end lost 8 bases, and 8 bases lay between the germline ends. Germline assignment: CDR1 MNHNS and CDR2 SASEGT. Sequencing was preceded by expansion of antigen-specific CD4+ T cells with viral peptide pools in the ViraFEST assay. Subsequent to a culture period of less than twelve days, CD4+ T cells were isolated. It was two doses of either the BNT162b2 or mRNA-1273 vaccine that participants received. According to the study, vaccine recipients showed no prior SARS-CoV-2 infection and negative nucleocapsid antibodies. Profiled with immunoSEQ multiplex PCR; TCRdb holds only in-frame clones, not every one. The profile shows around 30,000 clones, 55% to 85% of them singletons.

The V and J genes are TRBV6-1 and TRBJ1-4; D ambiguous. The material was CD4+ T cells from PBMCs cultured with HCoV-NL63 spike peptides, obtained after COVID-19 vaccination. The sequence was collected from a human donor who received a COVID-19 vaccine. The CDR3 here is CASSEVLGEKLFF. The CDR3 DNA sequence: TGTGCCAGCAGTGAAGTTTTGGGGGAAAAACTGTTTTTT.